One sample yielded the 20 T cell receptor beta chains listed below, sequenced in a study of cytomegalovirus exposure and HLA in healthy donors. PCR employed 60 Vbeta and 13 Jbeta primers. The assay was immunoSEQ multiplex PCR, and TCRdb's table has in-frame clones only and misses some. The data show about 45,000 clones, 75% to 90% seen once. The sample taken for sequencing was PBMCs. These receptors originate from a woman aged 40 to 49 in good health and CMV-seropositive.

DNA of the CDR3: TGTGCCAGCAGCAGGACTGTGGAGGTGGCCCAGTACTTC. The encoded protein is CASSRTVEVAQYF. This chain uses TRBV6-5 with TRBJ2-5; TRBD2 is a possible D gene (5 bases). The CDR3 spans 13 residues. Between the trimmed V and J ends, which lost 6 bases and 9 bases, there was a span of 17 bases. Per the germline V gene, CDR1 is MNHEY and CDR2 is SVGAGI.

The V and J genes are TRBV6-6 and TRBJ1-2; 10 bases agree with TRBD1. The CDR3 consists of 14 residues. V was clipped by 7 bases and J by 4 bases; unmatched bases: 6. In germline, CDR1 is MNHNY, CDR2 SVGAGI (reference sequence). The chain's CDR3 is CASIAGQGSYGYTF. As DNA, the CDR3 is TGTGCCAGCATAGCGGGACAGGGGTCCTATGGCTACACCTTC.

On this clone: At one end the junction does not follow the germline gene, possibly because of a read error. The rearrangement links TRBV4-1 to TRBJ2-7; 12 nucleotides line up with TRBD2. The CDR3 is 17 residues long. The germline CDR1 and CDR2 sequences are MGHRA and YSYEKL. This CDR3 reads CASSLNPSGRASTERYF. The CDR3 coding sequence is TGCGCCAGCAGCCTAAACCCTAGCGGGAGGGCCTCCACGGAGCGGTACTTC.

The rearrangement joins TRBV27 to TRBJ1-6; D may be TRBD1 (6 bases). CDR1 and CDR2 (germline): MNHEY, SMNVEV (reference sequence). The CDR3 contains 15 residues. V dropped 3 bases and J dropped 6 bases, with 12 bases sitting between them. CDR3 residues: CASSFGGQINSPLHF. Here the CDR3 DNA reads TGTGCCAGCAGTTTCGGCGGACAGATTAATTCACCCCTCCACTTT.

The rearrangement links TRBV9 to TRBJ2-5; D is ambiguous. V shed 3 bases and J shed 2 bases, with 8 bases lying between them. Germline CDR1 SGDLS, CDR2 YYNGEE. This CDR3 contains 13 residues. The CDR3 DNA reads TGTGCCAGCAGCGGAGACATTCAAGAGACCCAGTACTTC. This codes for CASSGDIQETQYF.

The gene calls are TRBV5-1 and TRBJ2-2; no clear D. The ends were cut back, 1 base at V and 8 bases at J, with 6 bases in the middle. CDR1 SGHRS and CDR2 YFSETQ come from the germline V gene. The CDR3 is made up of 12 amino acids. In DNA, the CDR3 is TGCGCCAGCAGCTTGTCTTATGGGGAGCTGTTTTTT. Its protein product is CASSLSYGELFF.

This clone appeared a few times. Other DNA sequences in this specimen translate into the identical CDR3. The CDR3 region has the DNA TGCAGCGAGGGGGATGGCTACACCTTC. It is translated as CSEGDGYTF. The chain has TRBV29-1 and TRBJ1-2, with a possible D match to TRBD1 (6 bases). The CDR3 totals 9 residues. V lost 7 bases and J 6 bases, leaving 6 bases between the germline ends. Germline V gives CDR1 SQVTM, CDR2 ANQGSEA.

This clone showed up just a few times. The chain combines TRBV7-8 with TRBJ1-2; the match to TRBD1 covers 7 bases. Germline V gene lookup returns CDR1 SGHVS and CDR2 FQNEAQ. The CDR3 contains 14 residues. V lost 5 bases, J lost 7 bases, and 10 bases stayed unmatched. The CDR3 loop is CASSPRGGLGGYTF. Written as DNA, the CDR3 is TGTGCCAGCAGCCCCCGAGGGGGCTTGGGTGGCTACACCTTC.

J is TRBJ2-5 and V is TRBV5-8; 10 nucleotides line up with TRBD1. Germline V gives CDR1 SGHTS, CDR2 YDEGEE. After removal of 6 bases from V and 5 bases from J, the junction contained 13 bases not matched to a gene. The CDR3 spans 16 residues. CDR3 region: CASTPGQGNKWETQYF. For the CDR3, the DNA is TGTGCCAGCACCCCGGGACAGGGGAATAAGTGGGAGACCCAGTACTTC. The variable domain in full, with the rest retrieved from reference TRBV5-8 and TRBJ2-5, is EAGVTQSPTHLIKTRGQQATLRCSPISGHTSVYWYQQALGLGLQFLLWYDEGEERNRGNFPPRFSGRQFPNYSSELNVNALELEDSALYLCASTPGQGNKWETQYFGPGTRLLVL.

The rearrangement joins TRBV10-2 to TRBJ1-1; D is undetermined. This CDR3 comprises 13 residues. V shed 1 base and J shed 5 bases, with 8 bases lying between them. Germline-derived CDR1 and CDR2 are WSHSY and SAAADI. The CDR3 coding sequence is TGCGCCAGCAGTGAGTTTGTGGAGACTGAAGCTTTCTTT. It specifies CASSEFVETEAFF.

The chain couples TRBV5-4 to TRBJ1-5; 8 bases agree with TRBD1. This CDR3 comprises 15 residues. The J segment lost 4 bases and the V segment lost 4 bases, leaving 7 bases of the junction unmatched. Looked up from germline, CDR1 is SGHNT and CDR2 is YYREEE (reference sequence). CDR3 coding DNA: TGTGCCAGCAGCCTCCAGGGGGCCGGGAATCAGCCCCAGCATTTT. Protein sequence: CASSLQGAGNQPQHF.

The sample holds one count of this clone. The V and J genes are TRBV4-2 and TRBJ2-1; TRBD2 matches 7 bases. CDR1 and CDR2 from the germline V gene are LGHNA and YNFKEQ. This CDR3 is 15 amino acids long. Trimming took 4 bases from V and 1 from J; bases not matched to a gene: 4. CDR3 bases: TGTGCCAGCAGCCGAACTAGCGCTTCCTACAATGAGCAGTTCTTC. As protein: CASSRTSASYNEQFF.

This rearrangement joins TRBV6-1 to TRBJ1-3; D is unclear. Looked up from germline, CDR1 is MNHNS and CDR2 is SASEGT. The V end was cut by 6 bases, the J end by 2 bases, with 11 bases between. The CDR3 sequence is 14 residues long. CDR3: CASSVRLTGNTIYF. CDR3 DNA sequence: TGTGCCAGCAGCGTCAGGTTAACTGGAAACACCATATATTTT.

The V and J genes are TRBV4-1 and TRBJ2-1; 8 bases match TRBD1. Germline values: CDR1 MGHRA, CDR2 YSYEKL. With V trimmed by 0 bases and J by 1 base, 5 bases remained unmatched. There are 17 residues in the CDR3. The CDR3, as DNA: TGCGCCAGCAGCCAAGAGTCCGGGGACAGGTCCTACAATGAGCAGTTCTTC. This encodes CASSQESGDRSYNEQFF.

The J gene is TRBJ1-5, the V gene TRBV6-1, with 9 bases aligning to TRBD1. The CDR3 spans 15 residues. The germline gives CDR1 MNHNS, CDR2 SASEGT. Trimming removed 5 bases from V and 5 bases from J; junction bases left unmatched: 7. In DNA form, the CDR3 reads TGTGCCAGCAGTAGGGGACAGGGAGACGATCAGCCCCAGCATTTT. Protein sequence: CASSRGQGDDQPQHF.

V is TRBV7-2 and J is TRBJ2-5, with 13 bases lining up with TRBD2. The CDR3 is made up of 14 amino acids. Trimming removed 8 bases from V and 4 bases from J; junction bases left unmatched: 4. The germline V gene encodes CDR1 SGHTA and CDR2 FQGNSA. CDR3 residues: CASRLAGGPETQYF. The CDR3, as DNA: TGTGCCAGCCGACTAGCGGGGGGACCAGAGACCCAGTACTTC.

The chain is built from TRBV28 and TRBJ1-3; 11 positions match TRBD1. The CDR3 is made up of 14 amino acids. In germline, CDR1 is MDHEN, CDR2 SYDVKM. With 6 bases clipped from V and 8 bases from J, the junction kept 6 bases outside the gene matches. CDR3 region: CASRGGTGGDTIYF. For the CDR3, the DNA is TGTGCCAGCAGGGGGGGGACAGGGGGGGACACCATATATTTT.

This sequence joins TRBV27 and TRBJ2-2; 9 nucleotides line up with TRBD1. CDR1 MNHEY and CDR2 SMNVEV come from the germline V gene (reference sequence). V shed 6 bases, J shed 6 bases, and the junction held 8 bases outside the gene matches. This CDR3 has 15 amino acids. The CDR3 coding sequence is TGTGCCAGCAGCCCCCGGGACAGGGTCGCCGGGGAGCTGTTTTTT. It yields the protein CASSPRDRVAGELFF.

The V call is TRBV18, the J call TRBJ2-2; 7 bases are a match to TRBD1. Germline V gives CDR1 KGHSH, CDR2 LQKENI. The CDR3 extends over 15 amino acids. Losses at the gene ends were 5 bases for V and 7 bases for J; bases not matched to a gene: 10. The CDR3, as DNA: TGTGCCAGCTCAGCGGCAGGGGGATGGATCGGGGAGCTGTTTTTT. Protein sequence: CASSAAGGWIGELFF.

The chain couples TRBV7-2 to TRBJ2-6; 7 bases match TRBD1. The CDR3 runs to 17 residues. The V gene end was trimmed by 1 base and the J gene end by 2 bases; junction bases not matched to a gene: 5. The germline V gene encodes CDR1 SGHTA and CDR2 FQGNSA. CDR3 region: CASSLGDRLPGANVLTF. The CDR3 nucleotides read TGTGCCAGCAGCTTAGGGGACAGACTCCCTGGGGCCAACGTCCTGACTTTC.